Sequencing of this T cell receptor beta chain was carried out in a study of identical twins. A single record per CDR3 protein comes from TCRdb applying MiXCR to the 5' RACE reads. The data contain roughly 250,000 distinct CDR3 sequences, around an eighth of them singletons. This clonotype was picked up many times. Its antigen is not identified. Study observations and caveats: It was possible that invariant MAIT and iNKT cells partly confounded the zero-insertion analyses. Cord blood beta clonotypes present at high abundance carried fewer insertions; no such pattern appeared in memory repertoires.

The CDR3 extends over 14 amino acids. The germline V gene encodes CDR1 SGHRS and CDR2 YFSETQ. Trimming removed 4 bases from V and 3 bases from J, with 13 bases in between. Sequencing was carried out using memory (CD45RO+) T cells sorted from blood. This chain uses TRBV5-1 with TRBJ2-5; TRBD1 might be the D (6 bases). The receptor comes from a woman aged 18-29 years in good health. The CDR3 protein is CASSKGQYKETQYF. The CDR3 coding sequence is TGCGCCAGCAGCAAGGGACAATATAAAGAGACCCAGTACTTC.